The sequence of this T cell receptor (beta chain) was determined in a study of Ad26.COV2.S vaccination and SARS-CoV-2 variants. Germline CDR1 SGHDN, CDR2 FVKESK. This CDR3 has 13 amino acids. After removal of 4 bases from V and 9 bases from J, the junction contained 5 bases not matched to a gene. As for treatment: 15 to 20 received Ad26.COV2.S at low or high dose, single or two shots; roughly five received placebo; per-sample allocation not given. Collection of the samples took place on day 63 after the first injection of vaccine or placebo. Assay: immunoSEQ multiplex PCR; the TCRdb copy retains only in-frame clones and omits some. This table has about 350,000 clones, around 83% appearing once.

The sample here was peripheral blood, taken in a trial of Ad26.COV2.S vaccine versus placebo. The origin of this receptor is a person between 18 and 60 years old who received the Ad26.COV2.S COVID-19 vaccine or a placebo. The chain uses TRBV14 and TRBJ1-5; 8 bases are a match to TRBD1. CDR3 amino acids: CASSLTGGRPQHF. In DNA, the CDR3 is TGTGCCAGCAGCCTTACAGGGGGGCGGCCCCAGCATTTT.